These T cell receptor beta chains were read from a single sample in a study of blood T cells in healthy people across ages. TCRdb fed the 5' RACE reads into MiXCR, producing one record per CDR3 protein. The table includes hundreds of thousands of distinct CDR3 sequences, more than 50% detected once. The sequenced material came from blood. The receptors were sampled from a man aged 40-50 years in good health. CDR3s include the opening cysteine and the closing phenylalanine or tryptophan. Rows may omit the clone size; those that give it use once, few, many or a size class.

v_call	clone_size	cdr3_aa
TRBV5-1	NA	CASTVRDPGAEAFF
TRBV20-1	NA	CSASPSGGTDTQYF
TRBV14	NA	CASSQGTGYSPLHF
TRBV28	NA	CATNSGANVLTF
TRBV20-1	once	CSAVAGTGEKGGYTF
TRBV7-2	NA	CASSPGLGAGANVLTF
TRBV27	few	CASSLTRRPNTEAFF
TRBV29-1	NA	CSGTGDFGEQFF
TRBV4-2	NA	CASSQVSGSAEQYF
TRBV7-2	NA	CASSRLSGRTGDTQYF
TRBV5-1	few	CASRNLAGGLGTDTQYF
TRBV19	NA	CASSRVLDRQSYGYTF
TRBV6-2/TRBV6-3	NA	CASSSSTSGRADTQYF
TRBV7-2	NA	CASSRNGGGQETQYF
TRBV4-1	NA	CASGQVQVNTEAFF
TRBV7-6	NA	CASSADGGNDYGYTF
TRBV9	NA	CASSVGTGGEETQYF
TRBV3-1	many	CASSQSRLAGGRDEQFF
TRBV7-6	NA	CASSLSLARATTGEQFF
TRBV9	NA	CASSVGADLQPQHF